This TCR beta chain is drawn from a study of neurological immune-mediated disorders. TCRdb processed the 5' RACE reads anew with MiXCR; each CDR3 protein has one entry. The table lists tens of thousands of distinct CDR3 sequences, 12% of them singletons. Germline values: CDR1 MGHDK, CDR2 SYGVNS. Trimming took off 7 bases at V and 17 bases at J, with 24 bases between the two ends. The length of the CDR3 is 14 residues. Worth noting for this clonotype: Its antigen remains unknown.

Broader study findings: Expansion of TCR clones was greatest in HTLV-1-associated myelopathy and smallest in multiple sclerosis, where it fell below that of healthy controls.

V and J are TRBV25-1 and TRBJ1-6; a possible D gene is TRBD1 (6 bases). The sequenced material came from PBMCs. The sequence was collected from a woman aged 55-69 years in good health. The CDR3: CASTGGSYNSHIHF. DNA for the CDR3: TGTGCCAGCACGGGGGGCTCCTATAATTCACACATCCACTTT.